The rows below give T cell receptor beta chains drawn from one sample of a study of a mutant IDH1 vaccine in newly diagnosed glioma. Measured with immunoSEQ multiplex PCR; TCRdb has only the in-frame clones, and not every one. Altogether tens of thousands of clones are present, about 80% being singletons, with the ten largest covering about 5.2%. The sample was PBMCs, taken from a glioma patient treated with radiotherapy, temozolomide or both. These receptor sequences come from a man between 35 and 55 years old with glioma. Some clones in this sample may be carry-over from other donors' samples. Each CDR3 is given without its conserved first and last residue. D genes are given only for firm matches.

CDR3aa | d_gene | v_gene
ASSLRSSSAQY | NA | TRBV14
AWTPPGDRGGEQY | TRBD1 | TRBV30
ASSDYGLAVNTGELF | TRBD2 | TRBV10-2
ASSPDRGMKTQY | TRBD1 | TRBV7-2
ASSRGEQGWETQY | NA | TRBV5-1
ASSSSGGTEAF | NA | TRBV7-9
ASSSRAAKATNEKLF | NA | TRBV19
ASSLVGEMNTEAF | NA | TRBV5-6
ASSTRVAGGTDTQY | TRBD2 | TRBV5-4
ASSEGLDPSYEQY | NA | TRBV5-4
ASSFRRNYGYT | NA | TRBV5-6